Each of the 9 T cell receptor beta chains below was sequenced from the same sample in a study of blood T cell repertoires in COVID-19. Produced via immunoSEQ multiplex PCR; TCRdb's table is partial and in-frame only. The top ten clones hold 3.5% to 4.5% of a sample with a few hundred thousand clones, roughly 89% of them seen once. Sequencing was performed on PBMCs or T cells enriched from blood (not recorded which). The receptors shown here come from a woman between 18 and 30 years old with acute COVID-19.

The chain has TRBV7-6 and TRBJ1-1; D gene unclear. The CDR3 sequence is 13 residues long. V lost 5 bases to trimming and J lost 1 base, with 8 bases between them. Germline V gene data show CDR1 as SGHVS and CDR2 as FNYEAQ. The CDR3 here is CASSATENTEAFF. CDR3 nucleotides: TGTGCCAGCAGCGCCACAGAGAACACTGAAGCTTTCTTT.

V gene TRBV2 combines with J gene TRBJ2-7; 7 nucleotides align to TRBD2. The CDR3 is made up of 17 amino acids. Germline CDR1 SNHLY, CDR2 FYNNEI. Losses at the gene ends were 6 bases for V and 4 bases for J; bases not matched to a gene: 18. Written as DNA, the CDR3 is TGTGCCAGCAGGAGGGATCGGGGAGGGCCGGGAGTTTACGAGCAGTACTTC. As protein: CASRRDRGGPGVYEQYF.

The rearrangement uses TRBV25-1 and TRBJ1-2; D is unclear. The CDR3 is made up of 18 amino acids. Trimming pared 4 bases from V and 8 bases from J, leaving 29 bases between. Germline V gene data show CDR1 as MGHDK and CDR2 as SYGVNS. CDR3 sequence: CASSASFPRLVGSHGYTF. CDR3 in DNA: TGTGCCAGCAGTGCTTCCTTCCCGAGGCTCGTTGGTTCCCACGGCTACACCTTC.

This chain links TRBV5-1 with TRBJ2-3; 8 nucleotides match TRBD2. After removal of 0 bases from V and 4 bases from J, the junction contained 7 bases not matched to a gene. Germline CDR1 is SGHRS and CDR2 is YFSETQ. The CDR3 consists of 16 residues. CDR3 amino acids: CASSLELAEKADTQYF. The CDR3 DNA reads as TGCGCCAGCAGCTTGGAACTAGCGGAAAAGGCAGATACGCAGTATTTT.

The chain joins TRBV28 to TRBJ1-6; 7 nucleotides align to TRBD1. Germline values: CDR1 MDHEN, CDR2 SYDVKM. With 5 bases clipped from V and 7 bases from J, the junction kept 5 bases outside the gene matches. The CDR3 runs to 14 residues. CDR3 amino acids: CASSLPRGNSPLHF. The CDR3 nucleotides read TGTGCCAGCAGTCTTCCCAGGGGGAATTCACCCCTCCACTTT.

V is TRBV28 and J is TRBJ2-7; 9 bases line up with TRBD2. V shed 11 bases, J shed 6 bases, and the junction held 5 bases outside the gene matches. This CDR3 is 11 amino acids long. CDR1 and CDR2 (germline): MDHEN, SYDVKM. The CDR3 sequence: CAAGGLGEQYF. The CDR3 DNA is TGTGCCGCGGGGGGGCTTGGCGAGCAGTACTTC.

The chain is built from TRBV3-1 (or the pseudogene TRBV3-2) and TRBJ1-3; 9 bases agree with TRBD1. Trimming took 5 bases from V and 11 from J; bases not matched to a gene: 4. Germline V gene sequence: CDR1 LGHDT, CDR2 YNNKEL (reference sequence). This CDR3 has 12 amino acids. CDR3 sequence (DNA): TGTGCCAGCAGCTTGGACAGGGGAGCCATATATTTT. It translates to CASSLDRGAIYF.

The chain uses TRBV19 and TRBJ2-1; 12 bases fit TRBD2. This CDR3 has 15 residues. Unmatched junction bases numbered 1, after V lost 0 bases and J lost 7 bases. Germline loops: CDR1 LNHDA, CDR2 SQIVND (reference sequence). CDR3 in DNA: TGTGCCAGTAGTATAGAACTAGCGGGAGGTAATGAGCAGTTCTTC. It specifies CASSIELAGGNEQFF.

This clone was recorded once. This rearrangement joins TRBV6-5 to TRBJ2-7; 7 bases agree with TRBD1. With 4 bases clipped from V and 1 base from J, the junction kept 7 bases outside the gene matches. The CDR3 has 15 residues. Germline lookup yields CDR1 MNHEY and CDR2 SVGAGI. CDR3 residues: CASSLTYRGSYEQYF. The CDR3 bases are TGTGCCAGCAGTTTGACCTACAGGGGATCCTACGAGCAGTACTTC.